This TCR beta chain was captured in a study of T cells after yellow fever vaccination. General study points: Abundant bulk-derived clonotypes could contaminate FACS-sorted repertoires.

Worth noting for this clonotype: The antigen is undetermined.

CDR3 length equals 13 residues. The V end was cut by 6 bases, the J end by 8 bases, with 17 bases between. The germline V gene encodes CDR1 DFQATT and CDR2 SNEGSKA (reference sequence). In TCRdb, the 5' RACE reads were re-called with MiXCR into one record per CDR3 protein. The table lists 450,000 to 600,000 distinct CDR3 sequences, 13% of them singletons. The V and J genes are TRBV20-1 and TRBJ2-1; D is perhaps TRBD2 (6 bases). This sample comprised PBMCs, obtained on the day of the yellow fever booster vaccination. The receptor was derived from a young man who received the YFV17D yellow fever vaccine. The CDR3 nucleotides read TGCAGTGCCCCGGCGGACTATGGCGATGAGCAGTTCTTC. This sequence encodes CSAPADYGDEQFF.